This T cell receptor (beta chain) was captured by sequencing in a study of CD8 T cells in ankylosing spondylitis. The V segment lost 4 bases and the J segment 9 bases; nucleotides outside the gene matches: 7. The length of the CDR3 is 12 residues. Germline-derived CDR1 and CDR2 are SQVTM and ANQGSEA. TCRdb used MiXCR to reprocess the 5' RACE reads, holding one entry per CDR3 protein. The sample includes around 18,000 distinct CDR3 sequences, 8% to 9% seen only once; the top ten take roughly 36%. Sequencing was done on a sample of blood. V and J are TRBV29-1 and TRBJ2-5; 8 nucleotides agree with TRBD2. The TCR comes from a male donor with ankylosing spondylitis or in good health (not recorded which). CDR3 sequence: CSVAAGEGAQYF. The CDR3 nucleotides are TGCAGCGTTGCAGCGGGAGAAGGGGCCCAGTACTTC.